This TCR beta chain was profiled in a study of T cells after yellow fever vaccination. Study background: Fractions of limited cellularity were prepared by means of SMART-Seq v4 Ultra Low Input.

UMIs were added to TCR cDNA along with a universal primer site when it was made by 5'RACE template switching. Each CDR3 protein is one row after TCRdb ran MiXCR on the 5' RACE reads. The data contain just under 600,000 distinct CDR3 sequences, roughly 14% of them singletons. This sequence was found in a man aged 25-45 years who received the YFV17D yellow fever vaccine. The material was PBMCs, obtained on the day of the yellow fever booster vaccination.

Written as DNA, the CDR3 is TGTGCCAGCAGTTTAAGGGGTCAGGGGAACACTGAAGCTTTCTTT. As protein: CASSLRGQGNTEAFF. The chain recombines TRBV12-3 or TRBV12-4 with TRBJ1-1, with a weak D call TRBD1 (5 bases). Trimming stripped 2 bases from V and 1 base from J, with 11 bases between. The length of the CDR3 is 15 residues.